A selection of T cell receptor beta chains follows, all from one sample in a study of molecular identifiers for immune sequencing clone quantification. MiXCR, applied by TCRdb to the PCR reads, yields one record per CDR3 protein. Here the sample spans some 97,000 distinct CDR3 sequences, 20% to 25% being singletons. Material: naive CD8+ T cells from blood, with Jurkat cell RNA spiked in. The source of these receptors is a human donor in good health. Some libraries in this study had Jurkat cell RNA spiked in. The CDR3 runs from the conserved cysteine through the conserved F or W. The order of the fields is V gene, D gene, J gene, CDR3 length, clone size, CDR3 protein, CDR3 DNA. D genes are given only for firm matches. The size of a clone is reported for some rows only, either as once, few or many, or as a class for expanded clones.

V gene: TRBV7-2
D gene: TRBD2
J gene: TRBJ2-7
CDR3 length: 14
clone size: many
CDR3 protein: CASSFSGRAYEQYF
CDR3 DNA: TGTGCCAGCAGCTTTAGCGGGAGAGCCTACGAGCAGTACTTC

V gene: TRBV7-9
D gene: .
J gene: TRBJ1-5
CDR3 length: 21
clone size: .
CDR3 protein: CASSLESEASMRGLGNQPQHF
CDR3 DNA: TGTGCCAGCAGCTTAGAATCCGAGGCCAGCATGCGGGGGCTGGGGAATCAGCCCCAGCATTTT

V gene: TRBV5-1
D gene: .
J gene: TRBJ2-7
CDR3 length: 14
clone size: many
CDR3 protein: CASSPPGDIHEQYF
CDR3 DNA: TGCGCCAGCAGCCCGCCGGGGGATATCCACGAGCAGTACTTC

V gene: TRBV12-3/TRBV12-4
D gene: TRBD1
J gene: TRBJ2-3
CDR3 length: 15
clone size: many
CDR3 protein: CASTEGQGTTDTQYF
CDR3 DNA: TGTGCCAGCACCGAAGGACAGGGGACTACAGATACGCAGTATTTT

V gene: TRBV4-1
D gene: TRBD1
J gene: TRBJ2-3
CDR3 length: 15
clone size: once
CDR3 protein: CASSQANRGADMQYF
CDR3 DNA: TGCGCCAGCAGCCAGGCAAACAGGGGAGCAGACATGCAGTATTTT

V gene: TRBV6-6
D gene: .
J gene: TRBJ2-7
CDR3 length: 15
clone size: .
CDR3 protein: CASSYSFYGTYEQYF
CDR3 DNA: TGTGCCAGCAGTTACTCTTTCTACGGTACCTACGAGCAGTACTTC

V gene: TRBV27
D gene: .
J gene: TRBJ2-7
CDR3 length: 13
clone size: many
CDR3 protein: CASSSGVSYEQYF
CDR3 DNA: TGTGCCAGCAGTTCAGGGGTCTCCTACGAGCAGTACTTC

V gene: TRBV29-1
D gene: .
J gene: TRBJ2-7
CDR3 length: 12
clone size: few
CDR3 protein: CSVEDRSYEQYF
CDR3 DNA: TGCAGCGTTGAAGATCGCAGTTACGAGCAGTACTTC

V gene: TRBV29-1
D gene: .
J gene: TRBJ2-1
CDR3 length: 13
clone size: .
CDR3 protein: CSVLRLDYNEQFF
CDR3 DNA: TGCAGCGTTCTCAGACTAGATTACAATGAGCAGTTCTTC

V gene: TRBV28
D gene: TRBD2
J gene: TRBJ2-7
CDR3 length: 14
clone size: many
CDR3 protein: CASSSRGGILEQYF
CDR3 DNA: TGTGCCAGCAGCTCGAGGGGAGGGATACTCGAGCAGTACTTC

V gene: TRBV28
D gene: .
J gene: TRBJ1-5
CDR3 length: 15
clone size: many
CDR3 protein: CASSPFRGGVQPQHF
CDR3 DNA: TGTGCCAGCAGTCCATTCCGGGGTGGGGTTCAGCCCCAGCATTTT

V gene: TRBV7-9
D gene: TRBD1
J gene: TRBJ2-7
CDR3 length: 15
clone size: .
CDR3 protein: CASSLVGQRGYGQYF
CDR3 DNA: TGTGCCAGCAGCTTAGTGGGACAGAGGGGCTACGGGCAGTACTTC

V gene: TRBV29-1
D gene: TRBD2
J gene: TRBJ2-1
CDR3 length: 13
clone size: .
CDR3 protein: CSDGLAGLNEQFF
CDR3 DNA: TGCAGCGACGGACTAGCGGGACTCAATGAGCAGTTCTTC

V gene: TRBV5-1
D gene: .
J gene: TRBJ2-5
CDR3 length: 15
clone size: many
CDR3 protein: CASSLARQYQETQYF
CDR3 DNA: TGCGCCAGCAGCTTGGCCAGGCAGTATCAAGAGACCCAGTACTTC

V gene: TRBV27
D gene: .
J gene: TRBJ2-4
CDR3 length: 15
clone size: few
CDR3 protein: CASSSRGSAKNIQYF
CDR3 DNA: TGTGCCAGCAGTTCCAGGGGCTCGGCCAAAAACATTCAGTACTTC

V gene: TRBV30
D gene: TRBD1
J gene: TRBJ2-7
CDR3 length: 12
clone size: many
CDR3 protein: CAWRGTGNEQYF
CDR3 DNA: TGTGCCTGGAGGGGGACAGGGAACGAGCAGTACTTC

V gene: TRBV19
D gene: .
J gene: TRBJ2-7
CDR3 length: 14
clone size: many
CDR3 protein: CASSPGTPFVEQYF
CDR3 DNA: TGTGCCAGTAGCCCCGGGACTCCCTTTGTCGAGCAGTACTTC

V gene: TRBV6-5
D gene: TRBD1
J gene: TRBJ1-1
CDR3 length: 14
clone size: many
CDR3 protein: CASSTTGVNTEAFF
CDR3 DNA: TGTGCCAGCAGTACGACAGGGGTAAACACTGAAGCTTTCTTT

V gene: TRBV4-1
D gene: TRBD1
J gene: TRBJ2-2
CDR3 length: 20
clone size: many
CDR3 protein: CASSQVVPGQGRGRTGELFF
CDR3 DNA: TGCGCCAGCAGCCAAGTCGTTCCGGGACAGGGGAGGGGTAGGACCGGGGAGCTGTTTTTT

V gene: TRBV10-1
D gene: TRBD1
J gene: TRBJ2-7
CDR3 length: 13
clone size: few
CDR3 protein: CASSERTGTKQYF
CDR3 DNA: TGCGCCAGCAGTGAGCGGACAGGTACGAAGCAGTACTTC

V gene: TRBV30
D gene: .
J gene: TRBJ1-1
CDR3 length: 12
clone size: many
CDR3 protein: CALEEGSTEAFF
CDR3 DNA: TGTGCCCTAGAGGAGGGCAGCACTGAAGCTTTCTTT

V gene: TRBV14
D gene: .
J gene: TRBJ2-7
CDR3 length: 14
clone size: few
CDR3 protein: CASSQNRGIYEQYF
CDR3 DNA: TGTGCCAGCAGCCAAAATCGGGGAATCTACGAGCAGTACTTC

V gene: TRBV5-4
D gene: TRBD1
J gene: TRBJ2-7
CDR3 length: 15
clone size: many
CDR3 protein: CASSLGQGATYEQYF
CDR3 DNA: TGTGCCAGCAGTTTGGGACAGGGGGCCACCTACGAGCAGTACTTC

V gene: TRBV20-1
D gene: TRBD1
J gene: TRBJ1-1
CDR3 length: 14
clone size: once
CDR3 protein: CRASSPSRGREAFF
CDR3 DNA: TGCAGGGCGAGTTCCCCCAGCAGGGGGCGTGAAGCTTTCTTT

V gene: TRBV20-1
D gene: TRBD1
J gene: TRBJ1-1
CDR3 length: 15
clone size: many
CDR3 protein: CSARVLGQGNTEAFF
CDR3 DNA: TGCAGTGCTAGAGTCTTGGGACAGGGGAACACTGAAGCTTTCTTT

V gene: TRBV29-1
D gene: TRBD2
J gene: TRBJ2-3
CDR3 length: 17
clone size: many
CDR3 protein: CSVEGWASGENTDTQYF
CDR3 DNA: TGCAGCGTTGAAGGGTGGGCTAGCGGGGAAAACACAGATACGCAGTATTTT

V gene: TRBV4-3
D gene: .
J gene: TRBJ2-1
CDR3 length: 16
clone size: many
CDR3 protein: CASSQDRLARYNEQFF
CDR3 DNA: TGCGCCAGCAGCCAAGATCGGCTAGCGAGATACAATGAGCAGTTCTTC